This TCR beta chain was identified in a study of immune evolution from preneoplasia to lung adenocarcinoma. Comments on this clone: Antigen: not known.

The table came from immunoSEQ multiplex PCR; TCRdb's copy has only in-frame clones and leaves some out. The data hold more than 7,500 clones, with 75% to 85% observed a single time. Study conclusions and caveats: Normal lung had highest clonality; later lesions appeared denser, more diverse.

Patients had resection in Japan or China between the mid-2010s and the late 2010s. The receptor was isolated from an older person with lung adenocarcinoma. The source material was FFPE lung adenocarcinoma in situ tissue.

CDR3 residues: CASSLKVGNYGYTF. The DNA for the CDR3 is TGCGCCAGCAGTTTGAAGGTCGGTAACTATGGCTACACCTTC. The chain carries TRBV5-1 and TRBJ1-2; D unclear. In germline, CDR1 is SGHRS, CDR2 YFSETQ. The CDR3 spans 14 residues. Trimming cost V 5 bases and J 1 base, with 12 bases left between them.